The clone carrying this T cell receptor (beta chain) has more than one count but fewer than ten. The antigen is unknown. Germline CDR1 is LNHDA and CDR2 is SQIVND (reference sequence). V lost 5 bases and J lost 7; bases outside the gene matches: 7. The CDR3 length is 14 residues. The data are from a study of spatial heterogeneity in lung cancer. On the study more broadly: The count of detected beta-chain sequences consistently exceeded that of alpha-chain sequences. Study outcomes and limitations: Detection of ubiquitous tumor TCRs in blood was higher at resection than follow-up.

Every molecule of TCR cDNA had its own unique molecular identifier. TCRdb analysed the 5' RACE reads with MiXCR anew, one entry per CDR3 protein. Among 70,000 to 90,000 distinct CDR3 sequences listed, about an eighth were seen once. As for time point: sample taken at primary tumor resection. Frozen PBMC, nontumor lung or tumor provided whole RNA, which was sequenced unsorted. The donors comprised about 69 untreated early-stage non-small cell lung cancer patients. The source material was PBMCs, sampled at surgery. This receptor was obtained from a male donor with early-stage non-small cell lung cancer. V gene TRBV19 combines with J gene TRBJ1-3; 8 nucleotides align to TRBD1. CDR3 in amino acids: CASSVQGASNTIYF. DNA of the CDR3: TGTGCCAGTAGTGTCCAGGGGGCATCGAACACCATATATTTT.